These 18 T cell receptor beta chains originate from one sample sequenced in a study of T-cell memory formation after mild COVID-19. TCRdb re-derived calls from the 5' RACE reads in MiXCR, one entry per CDR3 protein. The data contain about 320,000 distinct CDR3 sequences, roughly an eighth of them seen just once; the ten biggest clones take up 21%. Sequences were obtained from PBMCs or a T cell subset sorted from them (not recorded which). The receptors come from a young man who had mild COVID-19 (a few samples of this study predate the infection). Cell type and time point are not known.

The chain links TRBV4-1 to TRBJ2-7; 9 bases align to TRBD1. V shed 4 bases and J 3 bases; nucleotides not matched to a gene: 7. The CDR3 runs 15 residues. Germline V CDR1 and CDR2: MGHRA, YSYEKL. CDR3 residues: CASSRDRALSYEQYV. The CDR3 DNA reads as TGCGCCAGCAGCCGGGACAGGGCCTTGAGCTACGAGCAGTACGTC.

At least ten counts were recorded for this clonotype. This chain uses TRBV20-1 with TRBJ2-3; D is perhaps TRBD1 or TRBD2 (5 bases each). The germline V gene encodes CDR1 DFQATT and CDR2 SNEGSKA (reference sequence). The V gene lost 5 bases and the J gene lost 2 bases, with 17 bases spanning the gap. The CDR3 is made up of 15 amino acids. CDR3 region: CSAGNPTGTTDTQYF. The DNA of the CDR3 is TGCAGTGCTGGTAACCCGACCGGGACCACAGATACGCAGTATTTT.

The chain combines TRBV4-3 with TRBJ1-5; 7 bases are a match to TRBD1. The CDR3 spans 16 residues. V dropped 1 base and J dropped 3; count of bases not matched to a gene: 6. The germline gives CDR1 LGHNA, CDR2 YSLEER. CDR3 protein: CASSQATGQDNQPQHF. CDR3 DNA sequence: TGCGCCAGCAGCCAAGCTACAGGACAGGACAATCAGCCCCAGCATTTT.

This clonotype was observed a few times. The chain couples TRBV5-1 to TRBJ2-7, with 10 bases matching TRBD1. The junction had 2 bases not matched to a gene; V was cut back by 3 bases and J by 5 bases. This CDR3 comprises 13 residues. Germline V gene lookup returns CDR1 SGHRS and CDR2 YFSETQ. The DNA of the CDR3 is TGCGCCAGCAGCTCCGGGACAGGGGACGAGCAGTACTTC. This sequence encodes CASSSGTGDEQYF.

This chain uses TRBV4-1 with TRBJ1-2; TRBD1 aligns across 10 bases. This CDR3 has 15 residues. The germline V gene has CDR1 MGHRA and CDR2 YSYEKL. After removal of 0 bases from V and 11 bases from J, the junction contained 9 bases not matched to a gene. CDR3: CASSQEGLGQGVYTF. The CDR3 DNA is TGCGCCAGCAGCCAAGAAGGATTAGGACAGGGGGTATACACCTTC.

The V call is TRBV29-1, the J call TRBJ1-1, with D possibly TRBD1 on 5 matching bases. V was clipped by 6 bases and J by 0 bases, with 11 bases between them. The CDR3 contains 13 residues. Germline CDR1 reads SQVTM; CDR2 reads ANQGSEA. CDR3 nucleotides: TGCAGCGTCTCCGGACACTTGAACACTGAAGCTTTCTTT. Amino acids: CSVSGHLNTEAFF.

This clonotype was seen more than once but under ten times. This chain links TRBV5-1 with TRBJ2-7; D is unresolved. Trimming cost V 0 bases and J 1 base, with 8 bases left between them. This CDR3 contains 14 residues. Germline V gene data show CDR1 as SGHRS and CDR2 as YFSETQ. The chain's CDR3 is CASSLGTNSYEQYF. DNA for the CDR3: TGCGCCAGCAGCTTGGGTACAAATTCCTACGAGCAGTACTTC. Filled out from reference TRBV5-1 and TRBJ2-7, the complete variable domain reads KAGVTQTPRYLIKTRGQQVTLSCSPISGHRSVSWYQQTPGQGLQFLFEYFSETQRNKGNFPGRFSGRQFSNSRSEMNVSTLELGDSALYLCASSLGTNSYEQYFGPGTRLTVT.

V gene TRBV6-6 combines with J gene TRBJ2-5, with 10 bases matching TRBD2. CDR3 size: 13 residues. V trimming: 6 bases; J trimming: 5 bases; junction bases outside the gene matches: 3. The V gene's germline CDR1 is MNHNY and CDR2 SVGAGI (reference sequence). Written as DNA, the CDR3 is TGTGCCAGCAGGCAGACTAGCGGGGAGACCCAGTACTTC. It yields the protein CASRQTSGETQYF.

This clonotype was counted ten times or more. V and J are TRBV7-2 and TRBJ2-7, with 7 bases lining up with TRBD1. The trim removed 4 bases at V and 2 bases at J, leaving 2 bases unmatched. The CDR3 sequence is 13 residues long. The germline V gene encodes CDR1 SGHTA and CDR2 FQGNSA. The CDR3 loop reads CASSSGQTYEQYF. CDR3 DNA sequence: TGTGCCAGCAGCTCGGGACAGACCTACGAGCAGTACTTC.

V gene TRBV10-1 combines with J gene TRBJ2-1, with D possibly TRBD2 on 5 matching bases. Germline V CDR1 and CDR2: WNHNN, SYGVQD (reference sequence). The V end was cut by 4 bases, the J end by 9 bases, with 16 bases between. The CDR3 is 14 amino acids. Here the CDR3 DNA reads TGCGCCAGCAGTGTTCGGGAAACCGAGGGTGAGCAGTTCTTC. Its translation is CASSVRETEGEQFF.

The rearrangement uses TRBV5-1 and TRBJ2-5; D possibly corresponds to TRBD1 (6 bases). V was shortened by 4 bases and J by 1 base, with 14 bases between the two germline ends. The CDR3 has 15 residues. Looked up from germline, CDR1 is SGHRS and CDR2 is YFSETQ. The CDR3 nucleotides read TGCGCCAGCAGCGCACAGGGAAACACCCAAGAGACCCAGTACTTC. Translated: CASSAQGNTQETQYF.

This chain links TRBV29-1 with TRBJ2-3; D may match TRBD1 or TRBD2 (5 bases each). Germline lookup yields CDR1 SQVTM and CDR2 ANQGSEA. V shed 6 bases and J shed 6 bases, with 25 bases lying between them. The CDR3 runs 16 residues. In nucleotides, the CDR3 is TGCAGCGTCCCTAAAAAGAGGGACCGCCGTGGGGATACGCAGTATTTT. This translates into CSVPKKRDRRGDTQYF.

This rearrangement joins TRBV5-5 to TRBJ2-4, with no clear D. Trimming left V 4 bases short and J 1 base short, with 6 bases between. Germline V gene sequence: CDR1 SGHKS, CDR2 YYEKEE (reference sequence). CDR3 size: 13 residues. In nucleotides, the CDR3 is TGTGCCAGCAGCACCCCGGCCAAAAACATTCAGTACTTC. Translated: CASSTPAKNIQYF.

Here the CDR3 reads CAISGGGGHMGNQPQHF. The CDR3 region has the DNA TGTGCCATCAGTGGTGGAGGGGGCCATATGGGCAATCAGCCCCAGCATTTT. The V call is TRBV10-3, the J call TRBJ1-5; 7 bases are a match to TRBD1. The germline V gene encodes CDR1 ENHRY and CDR2 SYGVKD. Trimming cost V 4 bases and J 2 bases; bases outside gene matches: 11. This CDR3 is built from 17 residues.

V is TRBV5-1 and J is TRBJ1-2; 7 nucleotides align to TRBD1. Losses at the gene ends were 4 bases for V and 3 bases for J; bases not matched to a gene: 9. This CDR3 has 15 amino acids. From germline, CDR1 is SGHRS and CDR2 YFSETQ. Here the CDR3 DNA reads TGCGCCAGCAGCCCCTCCCTAGGGGGCCACTATGGCTACACCTTC. Protein sequence: CASSPSLGGHYGYTF.

This chain joins TRBV6-6 and TRBJ2-3; D uncertain. CDR3 length: 14 amino acids. Trimming took off 2 bases at V and 1 base at J, with 7 bases between the two ends. Germline loops: CDR1 MNHNY, CDR2 SVGAGI (reference sequence). The CDR3: CASSYRRGTDTQYF. CDR3 nucleotide sequence: TGTGCCAGCAGTTACCGTCGGGGCACAGATACGCAGTATTTT.

A remark on this clonotype: The junction departs from the called germline gene at one end, perhaps through a read error. The genes are TRBV12-3 or TRBV12-4 and TRBJ2-4; either TRBD1 or TRBD2 may fit D (5 bases each). The CDR3 consists of 13 residues. For the CDR3, the DNA is TGTGACAGTAGGGGCCTAGCCAAAAACATTCAGGACTTC. Its translation: CDSRGLAKNIQDF.

The CDR3 reads CAIASGQRLMAYNEQFF. In nucleotides, the CDR3 is TGTGCCATCGCTTCGGGACAAAGATTAATGGCCTACAATGAGCAGTTCTTC. The chain carries TRBV10-3 and TRBJ2-1, with D tentatively TRBD1 (6 bases). Germline lookup yields CDR1 ENHRY and CDR2 SYGVKD. The CDR3 is 17 residues long. V was cut by 8 bases and J by 2 bases, with 22 bases left in between.